A selection of T cell receptor beta chains follows, all from one sample in a study of blood T cell repertoires in COVID-19. Assay: immunoSEQ multiplex PCR; the TCRdb copy retains only in-frame clones and omits some. The sample lists some 210,000 clones; 75% to 90% were seen once. Material: peripheral blood. The receptors come from a man in his sixties who had recovered from COVID-19. CDR3s include the opening cysteine and the closing phenylalanine or tryptophan. D genes are given only for firm matches. Only part of the rows carry a size: once, few, many, or a class if the clone is expanded.

. TRBJ2-3 TRBD2 TRBV19 13 CASSSGGSDTQYF TGTGCCAGTAGTAGCGGGGGATCAGATACGCAGTATTTT
. TRBJ2-3 . TRBV19 11 CASSIGGTQYF TGTGCCAGTAGTATCGGGGGTACGCAGTATTTT
. TRBJ1-3 TRBD1 TRBV28 14 CATYQGAQGNTIYF TGTGCCACCTACCAGGGGGCTCAAGGAAACACCATATATTTT
. TRBJ2-1 . TRBV11-1 16 CASSPLGSSYTDEQFF TGTGCCAGCAGCCCCCTCGGTAGCAGCTATACGGATGAGCAGTTCTTC
. TRBJ1-1 . TRBV7-7 13 CASSLTDNTEAFF TGTGCCAGCAGCTTAACAGATAACACTGAAGCTTTCTTT
. TRBJ1-1 . TRBV12-3/TRBV12-4 13 CASSLLRGTEAFF TGTGCCAGCAGTTTATTGAGAGGTACTGAAGCTTTCTTT
. TRBJ2-3 TRBD2 TRBV3-1/TRBV3-2 15 CASSASSGGPGAQYF TGTGCCAGCAGCGCCTCTAGCGGGGGCCCAGGCGCGCAGTATTTT
. TRBJ2-7 TRBD1 TRBV7-9 15 CASSSAGTGGYEQYF TGTGCCAGCAGCAGTGCCGGGACAGGGGGCTACGAGCAGTACTTC
. TRBJ2-3 TRBD2 TRBV6-6 16 CASSYRTSGGRDTQYF TGTGCCAGCAGTTACAGGACTAGCGGGGGCCGTGATACGCAGTATTTT
. TRBJ1-3 . TRBV18 16 CASSTEQGFSGNTIYF TGTGCCAGCTCAACTGAACAGGGATTCTCTGGAAACACCATATATTTT
. TRBJ2-6 . TRBV19 18 CASSERGGLTFGANVLTF TGTGCCAGTAGTGAAAGGGGGGGTTTAACTTTTGGGGCCAACGTCCTGACTTTC
. TRBJ1-3 . TRBV14 15 CASSPLGGLGNTIYF TGTGCCAGCAGTCCCCTGGGGGGGCTCGGAAACACCATATATTTT
. TRBJ2-1 TRBD2 TRBV7-2 14 CASSIHGGVDEQFF TGTGCCAGCAGCATCCACGGGGGGGTGGATGAGCAGTTCTTC
. TRBJ1-4 . TRBV19 18 CASSSNGRASSTNEKLFF TGTGCCAGTAGTAGCAATGGGAGGGCCTCCTCAACTAATGAAAAACTGTTTTTT
. TRBJ2-1 . TRBV6-6 16 CASRFKDLRSYNEQFF TGTGCCAGCAGATTCAAAGACTTAAGGTCCTACAATGAGCAGTTCTTC
. TRBJ2-6 . TRBV7-9 16 CASSLVFVSGANVLTF TGTGCCAGCAGCTTAGTTTTCGTCTCTGGGGCCAACGTCCTGACTTTC
. TRBJ1-5 . TRBV6-1 13 CASSETSDQPQHF TGTGCCAGCAGTGAAACGTCGGATCAGCCCCAGCATTTT
. TRBJ1-2 . TRBV19 12 CASTTRGRGYTF TGTGCCAGTACAACAAGGGGCCGTGGCTACACCTTC
few TRBJ2-7 . TRBV11-2 12 CASSFNSYEQYF TGTGCCAGCAGCTTCAACAGCTACGAGCAGTACTTC
once TRBJ2-7 . TRBV5-8 12 CASSLGEHGQYF TGTGCCAGCAGCCTCGGGGAGCACGGTCAGTACTTC